This T cell receptor beta chain was obtained from a study of T-cell memory formation after mild COVID-19. For the study at large: Largely, the TCR clusters proved donor specific.

TCRdb analysed the 5' RACE reads with MiXCR anew, one entry per CDR3 protein. The sample holds more than 150,000 distinct CDR3 sequences, about 18% seen once. This clonotype was detected many times. Its antigen is as yet unknown. Study results and limitations: In second-wave clones peaking day 37, SARS-CoV-2 specificity remained unconfirmed. The study detected some responding clones in pre-infection memory, suggesting cross-reactive memory joined. Clones which contracted sat mainly in CM and EM if CD4+, and in EMRA if CD8+.

The V gene lost 6 bases and the J gene lost 5 bases, with 13 bases spanning the gap. CDR3 size: 13 residues. The chain couples TRBV12-3 or TRBV12-4 to TRBJ2-5, with D uncertain. Input material: PBMCs or a T cell subset sorted from them (not recorded which). The origin of this receptor is a man younger than 30 who had mild COVID-19 (a few samples of this study predate the infection). Cell type and time point are not known. The DNA of the CDR3 is TGTGCCAGCAGCCCCTGGGTGGGGGAGACCCAGTACTTC. Protein product: CASSPWVGETQYF.